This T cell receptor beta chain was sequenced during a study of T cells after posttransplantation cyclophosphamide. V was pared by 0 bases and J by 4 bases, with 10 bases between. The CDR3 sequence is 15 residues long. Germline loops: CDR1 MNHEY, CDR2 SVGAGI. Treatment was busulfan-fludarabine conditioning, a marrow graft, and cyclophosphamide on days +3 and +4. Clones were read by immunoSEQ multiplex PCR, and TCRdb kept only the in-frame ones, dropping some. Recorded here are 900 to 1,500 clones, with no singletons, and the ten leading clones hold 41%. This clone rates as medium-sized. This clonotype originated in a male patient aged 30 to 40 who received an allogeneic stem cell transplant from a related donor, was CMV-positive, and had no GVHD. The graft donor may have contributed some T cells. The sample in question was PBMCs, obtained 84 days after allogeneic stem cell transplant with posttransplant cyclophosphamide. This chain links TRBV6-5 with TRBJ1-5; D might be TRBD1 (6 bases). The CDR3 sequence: CASSYSGGTNQPQHF. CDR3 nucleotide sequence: TGTGCCAGCAGTTACTCAGGGGGAACTAATCAGCCCCAGCATTTT.